The clone carrying this T cell receptor beta chain was observed a few times. No antigen is known for it. Authors' data handling: Junction-only immunoSEQ sequences carried no quality scores, so filtering differed. TCRdb's copy holds only in-frame clones and misses some; the assay was immunoSEQ multiplex PCR. That table supplies the V and J calls and clone size; D and trimming were determined from the DNA. There are about 1.1 million clones in the sample; 60% to 80% occur only once, and 0.89% lies in the top ten. The data derive from a study of shared clonotypes between healthy human individuals. Broader study findings: Non-shared clonotypes had lower generation probabilities than clonotypes shared by all four sorted-subset donors. Among the subsets, naive ones generally showed larger estimated richness than memory ones.

The split of CD4+ cells yielded CD45RA+ naive and CD45RA-negative memory subsets. Germline V gene sequence: CDR1 GTSNPN, CDR2 SVGIG (reference sequence). The CDR3 sequence is 12 residues long. V was trimmed by 4 bases and J by 3 bases, leaving 9 bases between them. The rearrangement joins TRBV30 to TRBJ1-1; no firm D call. This TCR came from a man aged 18-30 years in good health. Some clones in this sample may be carry-over from other donors' samples. Sequenced: memory CD4+ T cells from PBMCs. Subset defined: CD45RA-negative fraction. The CDR3 is CAWKFLHTEAFF. The CDR3 coding sequence is TGTGCCTGGAAGTTTTTGCACACTGAAGCTTTCTTT.